This T cell receptor beta chain was profiled in a study of cytomegalovirus exposure and HLA in healthy donors. Separation from the roughly 700-subject first cohort characterized the roughly 130-subject validation cohort, to which the donors belonged. This table comes from immunoSEQ multiplex PCR, and its TCRdb copy is limited to in-frame clones, with some not included. The top ten hold roughly 0.96% of the sample, which has under 400,000 clones, nearly 90% seen once. The receptor comes from a man in his thirties or forties in good health and CMV-seronegative. Sequencing input: PBMCs.

CDR3 sequence (DNA): TGCGCCAGCAGTGATAGGCTAGCGTGGTACAATGAGCAGTTCTTC. Protein: CASSDRLAWYNEQFF. This chain connects TRBV10-2 to TRBJ2-1; D may be TRBD2 (6 bases). The length of the CDR3 is 15 residues. V shed 3 bases and J shed 4 bases, with 13 bases lying between them. The germline V gene encodes CDR1 WSHSY and CDR2 SAAADI.